This T cell receptor beta chain was obtained from a study of shared clonotypes between healthy human individuals. Study information: Participating donors consisted of two women and a few men aged 18 to 49.

Assay used: immunoSEQ multiplex PCR; TCRdb lists only in-frame clones, some missing. The sample records about 2.4 million clones, over 85% being singletons. About this clone itself: The sample contains more than one DNA sequence encoding this CDR3.

CDR1 is SEHNR, CDR2 FQNEAQ, per germline (reference sequence). V lost 5 bases, J lost 5 bases, and 12 bases lay in between. The length of the CDR3 is 13 residues. V gene TRBV7-9 combines with J gene TRBJ2-5; maybe TRBD1 (6 bases). Sequenced sample: naive CD4+ T cells from PBMCs. The subset here: CD45RA+ positively selected. This clonotype was sampled from a man younger than 35 in good health. Some clones in this sample may be carry-over from other donors' samples. The CDR3 bases are TGTGCCAGCAGCCCGACAGGTGTGGAGACCCAGTACTTC. Amino acids: CASSPTGVETQYF.